This TCR beta chain was observed in a study of blood T cell repertoires in COVID-19 (dated by TCRdb to 2019 to 2021). Regarding the study in general: Samples from collaborators originated in the United States, Italy and Spain and spanned both the acute and convalescent phases of COVID-19. The samples were drawn from the first 160 participants of the ongoing ImmuneRACE study and from some 1,300 subjects provided by 6 global collaborators. The sample metadata nearly always contained a de-identified subject ID, COVID-19 status, age in years and sex. The repertoires were made available in a free public database intended to serve as a resource for research on the immune response to SARS-CoV-2. The prospective study material was composed of cDNA or gDNA derived from T cells, B-cell-depleted T cells, or PBMCs. Where available, HLA class I and class II types were taken from metadata supplied by the sample provider and were not determined by assay-based typing. Deeply sampled blood TCRbeta repertoires from subjects exposed to, actively infected with, or recovered from COVID-19 were included in the dataset. Study-level results and caveats: How much clinical and demographic metadata was included differed by source and by participant, and the metadata was provided uncurated.

TCRbeta CDR3 regions were amplified from genomic DNA using the immunoSEQ Assay, a bias-controlled multiplex PCR. Per the authors' processing: Within the assay, amplification of reference gene primers was used to estimate how many nucleated cells each sample contained. Sequence reads were collapsed and filtered to measure the absolute abundance of every unique TCRbeta CDR3 rearrangement. For each sample, productive Simpson clonality was calculated as the square root of Simpson's diversity index over productive rearrangements. The clones in this table, taken by TCRdb from immuneACCESS, are in-frame only. Not every clone is retained; where verified, under half of the shortfall comes from an unresolved V gene, and the cause of the rest is unknown. V, J and clone size reflect that table, while D and trimming were determined from the DNA. Recorded for this sample are 250,000 to 350,000 clones; roughly nine tenths of them occurred a single time. Clones ranked in the top ten supply 2.6% of the sample.

Details on this clone: The specificity of this receptor is unknown. No base-level quality is on record; no much larger clone is a single base apart.

Participants in the prospective study were enrolled through a virtual design, were aged about 18 to 89 years, and lived in 24 United States geographic areas. To assign participants to cohorts, the prospective study relied on clinical history that participants themselves reported in a screening survey and a study questionnaire. Recovered participants in ImmuneRACE Cohort 3 were defined by two consecutive negative NP/OP PCR tests, clearance by a healthcare professional, or resolution of symptoms. Mobile phlebotomists in the prospective study collected whole blood, serum and a nasopharyngeal or oropharyngeal swab from every participant. Prospective study participants could optionally give additional blood draws and questionnaires over an approximately two-month period. Blood samples from the prospective study were shipped frozen or at room temperature prior to DNA extraction. From the cysteine up to the phenylalanine, the CDR3 has a length of 19 residues. Solely the CDR3 DNA is kept, with 57 bases framed from the first base. CDR1 and CDR2 are drawn from the germline V gene: SGHVS, FNYEAQ. The junction shows trimming of 5 bases on V and 2 bases on J, plus 25 bases between the germline ends.

Here the chain combines TRBV7-6 and TRBJ1-5; perhaps TRBD1 is the D gene, with 5 bases matching. Sequenced material: PBMCs or T cells enriched from blood (not recorded which). This TCR was sampled from a man in his 60s who had recovered from COVID-19. The CDR3 corresponds to CASSLQPGPGETGNQPQHF. The sequenced DNA: TGTGCCAGCAGCCTGCAACCGGGACCGGGAGAGACTGGCAATCAGCCCCAGCATTTT. This CDR3, with the reference TRBV7-6 and TRBJ1-5 proteins standing in past its ends, gives the full variable domain GAGVSQSPRYKVTKRGQDVALRCDPISGHVSLYWYRQALGQGPEFLTYFNYEAQQDKSGLPNDRFSAERPEGSISTLTIQRTEQRDSAMYRCASSLQPGPGETGNQPQHFGDGTRLSIL.